One and the same sample provided the 20 T cell receptor beta chains below, sequenced in a study of shared T cell receptors in the human thymus. The data were produced by immunoSEQ multiplex PCR, yet TCRdb's version contains in-frame clones alone and is incomplete. The sample consists of 700,000 or so clones, 80% to 90% of them appearing once. These data also formed part of another study, on human thymus T cells.

Sequenced sample: thymocytes. These TCRs come from a girl in the first two years of life with a congenital heart defect.

The V call is TRBV18, the J call TRBJ2-5, with D possibly matching TRBD2 (6 bases). Germline V gene data show CDR1 as KGHSH and CDR2 as LQKENI. This CDR3 region has 15 residues. V was shortened by 5 bases and J by 5 bases, with 18 bases between the two germline ends. This chain's CDR3 is CASSWGVPSRETQYF. The CDR3 DNA sequence: TGTGCCAGCTCATGGGGGGTCCCCTCGAGGGAGACCCAGTACTTC.

The chain uses TRBV5-1 and TRBJ2-2, with 7 bases fitting TRBD2. Germline-derived CDR1 and CDR2 are SGHRS and YFSETQ. V shed 5 bases and J 3 bases; nucleotides not matched to a gene: 13. The CDR3 length is 17 residues. The CDR3 nucleotides are TGCGCCAGCAGTAGCACCCCCCCTGGGGGGGACACCGGGGAGCTGTTTTTT. It translates to CASSSTPPGGDTGELFF.

V and J are TRBV27 and TRBJ1-2; 8 positions agree with TRBD1. This CDR3 is built from 17 residues. Germline CDR1 MNHEY, CDR2 SMNVEV (reference sequence). The junction had 16 bases not matched to a gene; V was cut back by 6 bases and J by 4 bases. CDR3 in amino acids: CASRHEETNRGSYGYTF. CDR3 bases: TGTGCCAGCAGGCACGAAGAAACGAACAGGGGGAGCTATGGCTACACCTTC.

This rearrangement joins TRBV5-1 to TRBJ2-1; 9 positions match TRBD1. This CDR3 has 14 residues. The J segment lost 5 bases and the V segment lost 4 bases, leaving 4 bases of the junction unmatched. The germline V gene encodes CDR1 SGHRS and CDR2 YFSETQ. The CDR3 loop is CASSVDRGDNEQFF. The CDR3 DNA follows: TGCGCCAGCAGCGTGGACAGGGGCGACAATGAGCAGTTCTTC.

The J gene is TRBJ1-2, the V gene TRBV7-2; the match to TRBD1 covers 9 bases. V was clipped by 3 bases and J by 5 bases; unmatched bases: 16. In germline, CDR1 is SGHTA, CDR2 FQGNSA. This CDR3 has 18 residues. This chain's CDR3 is CASSFLPTGDRVDYGYTF. Here the CDR3 DNA reads TGTGCCAGCAGCTTCTTACCAACCGGGGACAGGGTAGATTATGGCTACACCTTC.

The chain recombines TRBV5-1 with TRBJ2-2, with 7 nucleotides matching TRBD1. With V trimmed by 4 bases and J by 4 bases, 10 bases remained unmatched. The germline V gene encodes CDR1 SGHRS and CDR2 YFSETQ. The CDR3 runs 16 residues. The CDR3 DNA reads as TGCGCCAGCAGCCAACGTATAAAGGGGGCCACCGGGGAGCTGTTTTTT. It is translated as CASSQRIKGATGELFF. The full variable domain, with the rest looked up from reference TRBV5-1 and TRBJ2-2, is KAGVTQTPRYLIKTRGQQVTLSCSPISGHRSVSWYQQTPGQGLQFLFEYFSETQRNKGNFPGRFSGRQFSNSRSEMNVSTLELGDSALYLCASSQRIKGATGELFFGEGSRLTVL.

The chain couples TRBV28 to TRBJ1-1; the match to TRBD1 covers 8 bases. J lost 6 bases, V lost 6 bases, and 15 bases had no gene match. Germline V gene sequence: CDR1 MDHEN, CDR2 SYDVKM. The CDR3 consists of 16 residues. The CDR3 region is CASRPARGQGGSEAFF. As DNA, the CDR3 is TGTGCCAGCAGACCGGCACGTGGACAGGGAGGCTCTGAAGCTTTCTTT.

V is TRBV6-1 and J is TRBJ1-6; 7 nucleotides line up with TRBD1. This CDR3 spans 14 amino acids. The J segment lost 10 bases and the V segment lost 4 bases, leaving 7 bases of the junction unmatched. Germline V gene lookup returns CDR1 MNHNS and CDR2 SASEGT. The CDR3 spells CASSGPDRSSPLHF. The CDR3 DNA reads TGTGCCAGCAGTGGCCCGGACAGGTCGTCACCCCTCCACTTT.

This rearrangement joins TRBV15 to TRBJ1-6, with D possibly matching TRBD1 (5 bases). V was pared by 5 bases and J by 5 bases, with 13 bases between. The CDR3 extends over 15 amino acids. Germline CDR1 is LNHNV and CDR2 is YYDKDF (reference sequence). This CDR3 is CATSGAALDNSPLHF. The CDR3 DNA reads TGTGCCACCAGCGGGGCGGCCCTGGATAATTCACCCCTCCACTTT.

The chain employs TRBV5-1 and TRBJ1-1; D is perhaps TRBD1 (6 bases). The germline CDR1 and CDR2 sequences are SGHRS and YFSETQ. The CDR3 is made up of 15 amino acids. V dropped 2 bases and J dropped 2 bases, with 13 bases sitting between them. CDR3 coding DNA: TGCGCCAGCAGCTTACGCGGACAGACTAACACTGAAGCTTTCTTT. It is translated as CASSLRGQTNTEAFF.

The chain recombines TRBV27 with TRBJ1-5; D is unresolved. The CDR3 consists of 13 residues. Trimming removed 8 bases at V and 0 bases at J, with 8 bases between. CDR1 MNHEY and CDR2 SMNVEV come from the germline V gene (reference sequence). The CDR3 DNA reads TGTGCCAGCGCACGGGGTAGCAATCAGCCCCAGCATTTT. This gives the protein CASARGSNQPQHF.

The V gene is TRBV5-1, the J gene TRBJ2-5; TRBD2 is a possible D gene (5 bases). The CDR3 runs 13 residues. Trimming took off 4 bases at V and 2 bases at J, with 9 bases between the two ends. Germline CDR1 SGHRS, CDR2 YFSETQ. The CDR3 sequence: CASSPRTQETQYF. In DNA, the CDR3 is TGCGCCAGCAGCCCCCGGACTCAAGAGACCCAGTACTTC.

The chain employs TRBV7-6 and TRBJ2-3; perhaps TRBD2 as D (6 bases). The CDR3 is made up of 16 amino acids. The V gene's germline CDR1 is SGHVS and CDR2 FNYEAQ. The ends were cut back, 4 bases at V and 2 bases at J, with 16 bases in the middle. DNA of the CDR3: TGTGCCAGCAGCTGGGGACTCCCCGGTTTCACAGATACGCAGTATTTT. As protein: CASSWGLPGFTDTQYF. Combining the CDR3 with reference TRBV7-6 and TRBJ2-3 gives the whole variable domain GAGVSQSPRYKVTKRGQDVALRCDPISGHVSLYWYRQALGQGPEFLTYFNYEAQQDKSGLPNDRFSAERPEGSISTLTIQRTEQRDSAMYRCASSWGLPGFTDTQYFGPGTRLTVL.

This clone was seen a few times. This chain joins TRBV10-2 and TRBJ2-3; TRBD2 is a possible D gene (7 bases). The CDR3 contains 16 residues. Germline V CDR1 and CDR2: WSHSY, SAAADI. V lost 6 bases and J 1 base, leaving 17 bases between the germline ends. For the CDR3, the DNA is TGCGCCAGCAGGGGGGGGGCGGGGACGTGCACAGATACGCAGTATTTT. It translates to CASRGGAGTCTDTQYF.

The chain joins TRBV19 to TRBJ1-2, with 10 positions matching TRBD1. V was clipped by 9 bases and J by 0 bases; unmatched bases: 10. Per the germline V gene, CDR1 is LNHDA and CDR2 is SQIVND (reference sequence). The CDR3 has 16 residues. CDR3 nucleotides: TGTGCCAGCAGCGGGGACAGGGGCCGTACTAACTATGGCTACACCTTC. It encodes CASSGDRGRTNYGYTF.

This chain joins TRBV6-4 and TRBJ2-5; D possibly corresponds to TRBD2 (6 bases). Trimming took 11 bases from V and 2 from J, leaving 9 bases between them. Germline V gene sequence: CDR1 MRHNA, CDR2 SNTAGT. This CDR3 is 11 amino acids long. The CDR3 bases are TGTGCCCCGGGGGAGCAAGAGACCCAGTACTTC. Translated, it gives CAPGEQETQYF.

The gene calls are TRBV7-9 and TRBJ2-3, with TRBD2 identical over 14 bases. The germline V gene encodes CDR1 SEHNR and CDR2 FQNEAQ (reference sequence). Trimming at V came to 5 bases and at J to 2 bases, leaving 9 bases not matched to a gene. The CDR3 consists of 18 residues. This CDR3 reads CASSQTSGGAPDTDTQYF. The CDR3 DNA reads as TGTGCCAGCAGCCAGACTAGCGGGGGGGCACCGGACACAGATACGCAGTATTTT.

This chain joins TRBV18 and TRBJ1-2, with a possible D match to TRBD1 (6 bases). The CDR3 has 13 residues. V was shortened by 5 bases and J by 1 base, with 8 bases between the two germline ends. Germline V lookup: CDR1 KGHSH, CDR2 LQKENI. CDR3 bases: TGTGCCAGCTCATCGGACAGTAACTATGGCTACACCTTC. This encodes CASSSDSNYGYTF.

The chain combines TRBV6-1 with TRBJ1-2, with 8 bases lining up with TRBD1. CDR3 length: 15 amino acids. The V gene's germline CDR1 is MNHNS and CDR2 SASEGT. The junction had 12 bases not matched to a gene; V was cut back by 6 bases and J by 6 bases. The CDR3 is CASSRDVGQADGYTF. The CDR3 region has the DNA TGTGCCAGCAGCCGAGACGTGGGACAGGCTGATGGCTACACCTTC.

In its sample, this clone was seen a few times. The chain uses TRBV15 and TRBJ2-1; D might be TRBD1 (6 bases). The CDR3 has 15 amino acids. The germline CDR1 and CDR2 sequences are LNHNV and YYDKDF (reference sequence). V was pared by 5 bases and J by 2 bases, with 13 bases between. The chain's CDR3 is CATSGQTVPYNEQFF. CDR3 DNA: TGTGCCACCAGCGGACAGACGGTTCCCTACAATGAGCAGTTCTTC.